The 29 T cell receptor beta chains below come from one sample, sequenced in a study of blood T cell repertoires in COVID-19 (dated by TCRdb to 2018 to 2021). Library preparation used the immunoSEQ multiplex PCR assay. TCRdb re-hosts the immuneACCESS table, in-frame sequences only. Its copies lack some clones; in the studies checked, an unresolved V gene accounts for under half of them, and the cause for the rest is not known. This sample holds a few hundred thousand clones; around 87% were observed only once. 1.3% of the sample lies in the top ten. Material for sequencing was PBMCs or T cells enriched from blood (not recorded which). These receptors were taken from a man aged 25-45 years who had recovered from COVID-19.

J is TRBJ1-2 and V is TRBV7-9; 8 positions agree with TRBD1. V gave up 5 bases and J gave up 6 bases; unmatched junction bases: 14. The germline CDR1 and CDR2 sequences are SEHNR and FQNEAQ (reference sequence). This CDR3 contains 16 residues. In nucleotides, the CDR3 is TGTGCCAGCAGCACCCTAAGACAGGGGCGTATCCATGGCTACACCTTC. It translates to CASSTLRQGRIHGYTF.

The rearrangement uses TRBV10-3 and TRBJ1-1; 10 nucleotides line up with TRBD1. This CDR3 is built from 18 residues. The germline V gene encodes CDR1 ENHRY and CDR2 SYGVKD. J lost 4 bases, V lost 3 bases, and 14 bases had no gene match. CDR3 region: CAISEPGDRGLIRTEAFF. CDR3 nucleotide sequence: TGTGCCATCAGTGAACCCGGGGACAGGGGCTTAATTCGCACTGAAGCTTTCTTT.

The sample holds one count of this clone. The CDR3 loop reads CAWSIGATEAFF. The CDR3 nucleotides are TGTGCCTGGAGTATCGGAGCGACTGAAGCTTTCTTT. The chain has TRBV30 and TRBJ1-1; unclear D gene. Germline CDR1 and CDR2: GTSNPN and SVGIG (reference sequence). The CDR3 is made up of 12 amino acids. V dropped 2 bases and J dropped 5 bases, with 9 bases sitting between them.

The CDR3 sequence: CASSIPGHNSPLHF. The CDR3 DNA reads TGTGCCAGTAGTATCCCGGGACACAATTCACCCCTCCACTTT. The rearrangement links TRBV19 to TRBJ1-6, with D perhaps matching TRBD1 (6 bases). Trimming shortened V by 3 bases and J by 7 bases, and 10 bases separated the two germline ends. CDR1 and CDR2 from the germline V gene are LNHDA and SQIVND (reference sequence). The length of the CDR3 is 14 residues.

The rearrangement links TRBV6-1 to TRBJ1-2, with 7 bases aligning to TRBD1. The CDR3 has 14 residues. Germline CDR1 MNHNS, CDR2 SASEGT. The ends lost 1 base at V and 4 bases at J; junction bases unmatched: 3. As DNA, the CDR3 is TGTGCCAGCAGTGAAGACCCAGGGGGCTATGGCTACACCTTC. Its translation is CASSEDPGGYGYTF.

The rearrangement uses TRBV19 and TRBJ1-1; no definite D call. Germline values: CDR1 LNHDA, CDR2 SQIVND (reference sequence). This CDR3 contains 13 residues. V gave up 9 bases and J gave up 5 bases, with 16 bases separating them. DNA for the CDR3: TGTGCCAGCGCTATCACAGTCTATACTGAAGCTTTCTTT. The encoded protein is CASAITVYTEAFF. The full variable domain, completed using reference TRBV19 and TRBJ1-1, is DGGITQSPKYLFRKEGQNVTLSCEQNLNHDAMYWYRQDPGQGLRLIYYSQIVNDFQKGDIAEGYSVSREKKESFPLTVTSAQKNPTAFYLCASAITVYTEAFFGQGTRLTVV.

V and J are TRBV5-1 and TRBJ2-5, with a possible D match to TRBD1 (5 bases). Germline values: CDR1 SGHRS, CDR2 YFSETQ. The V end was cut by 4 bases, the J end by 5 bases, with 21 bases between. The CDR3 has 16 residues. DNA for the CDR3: TGCGCCAGCAGCCCCCCCGGACCTACACCAGGGGAGACCCAGTACTTC. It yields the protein CASSPPGPTPGETQYF.

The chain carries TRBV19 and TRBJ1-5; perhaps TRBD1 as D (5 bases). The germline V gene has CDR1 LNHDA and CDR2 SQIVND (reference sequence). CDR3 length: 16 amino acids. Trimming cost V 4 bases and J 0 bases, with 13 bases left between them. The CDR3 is CASSTQGIYSNQPQHF. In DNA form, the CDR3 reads TGTGCCAGTAGTACCCAGGGCATTTATAGCAATCAGCCCCAGCATTTT.

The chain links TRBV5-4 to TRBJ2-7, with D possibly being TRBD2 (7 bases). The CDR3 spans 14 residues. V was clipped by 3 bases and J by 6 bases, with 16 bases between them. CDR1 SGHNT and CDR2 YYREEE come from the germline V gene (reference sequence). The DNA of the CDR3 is TGTGCCAGCAGCTCACTGGGTAGGGGGGGCGAGCAGTACTTC. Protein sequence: CASSSLGRGGEQYF.

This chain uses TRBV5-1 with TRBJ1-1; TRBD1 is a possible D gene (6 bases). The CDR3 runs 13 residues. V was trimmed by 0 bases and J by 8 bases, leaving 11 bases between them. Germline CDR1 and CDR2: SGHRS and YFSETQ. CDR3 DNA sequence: TGCGCCAGCAGCTTGGAAACCGGGACAGAAGCTTTCTTT. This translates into CASSLETGTEAFF.

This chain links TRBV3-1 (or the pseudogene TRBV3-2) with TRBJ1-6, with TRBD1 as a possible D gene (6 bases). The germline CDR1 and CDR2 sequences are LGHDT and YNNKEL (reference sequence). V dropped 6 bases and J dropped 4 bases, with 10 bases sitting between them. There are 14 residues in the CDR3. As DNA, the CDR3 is TGTGCCAGCAGTGCAGGGGCGTATAATTCACCCCTCCACTTT. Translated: CASSAGAYNSPLHF.

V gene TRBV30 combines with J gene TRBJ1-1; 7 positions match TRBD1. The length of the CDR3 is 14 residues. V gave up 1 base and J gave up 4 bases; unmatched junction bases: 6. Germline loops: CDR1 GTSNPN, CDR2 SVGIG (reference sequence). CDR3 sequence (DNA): TGTGCCTGGAGTGCAGGGGGTTCGGGCACTGAAGCTTTCTTT. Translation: CAWSAGGSGTEAFF.

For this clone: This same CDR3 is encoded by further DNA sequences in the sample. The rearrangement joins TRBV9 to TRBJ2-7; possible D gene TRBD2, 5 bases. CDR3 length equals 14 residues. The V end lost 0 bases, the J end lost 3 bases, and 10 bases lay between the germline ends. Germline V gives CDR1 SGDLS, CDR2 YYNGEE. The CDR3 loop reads CASSVDGGSYEQYF. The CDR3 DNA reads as TGTGCCAGCAGCGTAGATGGAGGCAGCTACGAGCAGTACTTC.

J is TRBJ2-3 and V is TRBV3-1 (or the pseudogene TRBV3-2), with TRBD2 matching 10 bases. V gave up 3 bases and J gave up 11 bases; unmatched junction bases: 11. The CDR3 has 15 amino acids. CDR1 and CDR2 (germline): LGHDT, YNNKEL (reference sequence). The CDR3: CASSQASGGLGGQYF. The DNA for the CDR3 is TGTGCCAGCAGCCAGGCTAGCGGGGGTCTAGGCGGGCAGTATTTT.

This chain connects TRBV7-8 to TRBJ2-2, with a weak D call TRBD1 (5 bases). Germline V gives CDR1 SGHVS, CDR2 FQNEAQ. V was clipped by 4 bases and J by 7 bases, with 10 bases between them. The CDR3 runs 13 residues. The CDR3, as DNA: TGTGCCAGCAGCTCTGGAAGGGGCGGGGAGCTGTTTTTT. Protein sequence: CASSSGRGGELFF.

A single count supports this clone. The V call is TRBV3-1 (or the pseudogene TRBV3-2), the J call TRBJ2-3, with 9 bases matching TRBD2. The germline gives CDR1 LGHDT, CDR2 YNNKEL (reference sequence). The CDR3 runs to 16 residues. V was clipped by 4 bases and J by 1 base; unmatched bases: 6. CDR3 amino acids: CASSRLAGSGTDTQYF. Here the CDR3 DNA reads TGTGCCAGCAGCCGGCTAGCGGGGAGTGGCACAGATACGCAGTATTTT.

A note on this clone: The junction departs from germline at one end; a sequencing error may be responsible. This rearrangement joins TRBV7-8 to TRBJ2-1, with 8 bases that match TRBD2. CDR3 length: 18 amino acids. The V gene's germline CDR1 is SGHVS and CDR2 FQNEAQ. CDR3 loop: CASSLANTGLVADNGQFF. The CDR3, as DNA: TGTGCCAGCAGCTTAGCCAATACGGGACTAGTGGCCGACAATGGGCAGTTCTTC.

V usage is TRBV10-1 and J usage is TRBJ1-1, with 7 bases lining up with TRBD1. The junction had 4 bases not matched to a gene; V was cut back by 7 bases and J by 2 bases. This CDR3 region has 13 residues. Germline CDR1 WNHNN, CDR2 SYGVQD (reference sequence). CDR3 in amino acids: CASKQGINTEAFF. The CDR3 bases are TGCGCCAGCAAACAGGGGATTAACACTGAAGCTTTCTTT.

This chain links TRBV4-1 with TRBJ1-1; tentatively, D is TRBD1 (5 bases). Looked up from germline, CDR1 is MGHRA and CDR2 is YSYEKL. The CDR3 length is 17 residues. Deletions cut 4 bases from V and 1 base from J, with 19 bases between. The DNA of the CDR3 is TGCGCCAGCAGCCTGGGCAGGGCCCAAAGGAGGAACACTGAAGCTTTCTTT. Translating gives CASSLGRAQRRNTEAFF.

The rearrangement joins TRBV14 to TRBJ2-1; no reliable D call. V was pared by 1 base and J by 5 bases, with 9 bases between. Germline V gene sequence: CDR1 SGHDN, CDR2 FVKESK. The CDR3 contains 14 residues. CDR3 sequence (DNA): TGTGCCAGCAGCCAAGCTTACAAGAACAATGAGCAGTTCTTC. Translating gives CASSQAYKNNEQFF. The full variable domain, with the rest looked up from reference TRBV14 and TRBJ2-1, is EAGVTQFPSHSVIEKGQTVTLRCDPISGHDNLYWYRRVMGKEIKFLLHFVKESKQDESGMPNNRFLAERTGGTYSTLKVQPAELEDSGVYFCASSQAYKNNEQFFGPGTRLTVL.

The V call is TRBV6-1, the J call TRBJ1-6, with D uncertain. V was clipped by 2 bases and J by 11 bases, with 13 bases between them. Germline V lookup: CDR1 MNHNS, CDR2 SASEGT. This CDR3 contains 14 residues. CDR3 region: CASSELGAGTPLHF. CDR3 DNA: TGTGCCAGCAGTGAATTAGGAGCCGGGACACCCCTCCACTTT.

CDR3 residues: CASGTWSTDTQYF. CDR3 coding DNA: TGTGCCAGCGGGACTTGGAGCACAGATACGCAGTATTTT. The V gene is TRBV6-5, the J gene TRBJ2-3; D may be TRBD2 (6 bases). Germline loops: CDR1 MNHEY, CDR2 SVGAGI. V lost 8 bases and J 0 bases, leaving 9 bases between the germline ends. The CDR3 runs 13 residues.

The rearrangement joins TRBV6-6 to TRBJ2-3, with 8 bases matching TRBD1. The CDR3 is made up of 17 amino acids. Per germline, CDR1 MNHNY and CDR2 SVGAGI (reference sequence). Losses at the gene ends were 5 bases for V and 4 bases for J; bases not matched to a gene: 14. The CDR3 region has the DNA TGTGCCAGCAGTCCTTATCTTCAGGACAGGGAGGCAGATACGCAGTATTTT. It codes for CASSPYLQDREADTQYF.

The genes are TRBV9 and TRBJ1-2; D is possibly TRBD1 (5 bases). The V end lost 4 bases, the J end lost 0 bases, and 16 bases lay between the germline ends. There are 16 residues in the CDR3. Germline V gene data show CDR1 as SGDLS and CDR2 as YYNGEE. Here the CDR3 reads CASSLSQGSPNYGYTF. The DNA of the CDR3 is TGTGCCAGCAGCCTCTCTCAGGGATCGCCTAACTATGGCTACACCTTC.

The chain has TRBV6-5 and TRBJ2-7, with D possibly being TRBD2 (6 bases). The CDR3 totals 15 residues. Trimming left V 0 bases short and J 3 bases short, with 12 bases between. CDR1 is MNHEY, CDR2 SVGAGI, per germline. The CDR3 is CASSYSSGTGYEQYF. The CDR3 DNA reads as TGTGCCAGCAGTTACTCATCCGGGACTGGCTACGAGCAGTACTTC.

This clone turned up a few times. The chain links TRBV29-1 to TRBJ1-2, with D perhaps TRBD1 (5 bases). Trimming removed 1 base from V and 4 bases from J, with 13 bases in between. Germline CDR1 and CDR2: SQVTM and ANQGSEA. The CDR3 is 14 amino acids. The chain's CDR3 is CSVEVGRQGYGYTF. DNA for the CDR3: TGCAGCGTTGAAGTCGGTCGGCAGGGCTATGGCTACACCTTC.

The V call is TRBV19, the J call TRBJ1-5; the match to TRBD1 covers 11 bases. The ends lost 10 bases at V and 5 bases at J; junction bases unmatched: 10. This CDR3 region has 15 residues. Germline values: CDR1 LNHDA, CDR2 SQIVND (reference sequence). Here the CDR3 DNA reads TGTGCCACTGACCCGGGACAGGGGGTTTATCAGCCCCAGCATTTT. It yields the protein CATDPGQGVYQPQHF.

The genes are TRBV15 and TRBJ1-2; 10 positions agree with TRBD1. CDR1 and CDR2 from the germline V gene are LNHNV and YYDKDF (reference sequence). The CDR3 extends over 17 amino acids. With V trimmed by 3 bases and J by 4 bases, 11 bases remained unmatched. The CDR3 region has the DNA TGTGCCACCAGCAGGGGGGACAGGGGAGTGGATGGCTATGGCTACACCTTC. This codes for CATSRGDRGVDGYGYTF.

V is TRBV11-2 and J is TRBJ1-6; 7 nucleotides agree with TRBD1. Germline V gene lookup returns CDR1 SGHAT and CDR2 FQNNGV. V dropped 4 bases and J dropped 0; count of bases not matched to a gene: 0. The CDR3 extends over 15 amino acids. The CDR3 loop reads CASSSGGSYNSPLHF. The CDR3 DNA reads TGTGCCAGCAGCTCAGGGGGCTCCTATAATTCACCCCTCCACTTT.